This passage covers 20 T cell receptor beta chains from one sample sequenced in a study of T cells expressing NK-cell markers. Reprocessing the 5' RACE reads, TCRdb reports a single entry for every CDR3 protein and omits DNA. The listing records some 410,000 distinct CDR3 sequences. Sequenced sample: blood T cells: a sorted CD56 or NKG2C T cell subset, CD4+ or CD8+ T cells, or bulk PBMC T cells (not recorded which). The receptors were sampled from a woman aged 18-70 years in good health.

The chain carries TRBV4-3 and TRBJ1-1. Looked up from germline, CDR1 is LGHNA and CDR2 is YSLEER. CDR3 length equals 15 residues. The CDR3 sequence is CASSQEPRGGTEAFF.

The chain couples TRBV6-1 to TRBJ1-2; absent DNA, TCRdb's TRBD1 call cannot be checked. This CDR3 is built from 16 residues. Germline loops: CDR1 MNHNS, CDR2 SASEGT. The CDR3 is CASSGPGQGSPYGYTF.

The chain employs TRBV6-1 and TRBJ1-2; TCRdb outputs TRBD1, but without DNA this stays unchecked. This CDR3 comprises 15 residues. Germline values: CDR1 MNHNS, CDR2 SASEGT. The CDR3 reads CASTAPRDSIYGYTF.

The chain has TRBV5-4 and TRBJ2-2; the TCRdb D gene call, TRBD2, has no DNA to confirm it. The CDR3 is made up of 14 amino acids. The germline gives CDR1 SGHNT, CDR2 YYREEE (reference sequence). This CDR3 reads CASRGTAGPGELFF. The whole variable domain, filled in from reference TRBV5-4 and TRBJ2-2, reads ETGVTQSPTHLIKTRGQQVTLRCSSQSGHNTVSWYQQALGQGPQFIFQYYREEENGRGNFPPRFSGLQFPNYSSELNVNALELDDSALYLCASRGTAGPGELFFGEGSRLTVL.

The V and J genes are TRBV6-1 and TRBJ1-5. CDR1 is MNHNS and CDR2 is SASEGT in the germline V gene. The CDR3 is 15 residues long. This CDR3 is CASRPTGGGDQPQHF.

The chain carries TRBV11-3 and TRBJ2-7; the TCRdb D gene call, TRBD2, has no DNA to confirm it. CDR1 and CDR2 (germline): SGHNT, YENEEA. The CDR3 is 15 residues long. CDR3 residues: CASSLGLAGYYEQYF. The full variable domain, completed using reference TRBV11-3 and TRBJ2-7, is EAGVVQSPRYKIIEKKQPVAFWCNPISGHNTLYWYLQNLGQGPELLIRYENEEAVDDSQLPKDRFSAERLKGVDSTLKIQPAELGDSAVYLCASSLGLAGYYEQYFGPGTRLTVT.

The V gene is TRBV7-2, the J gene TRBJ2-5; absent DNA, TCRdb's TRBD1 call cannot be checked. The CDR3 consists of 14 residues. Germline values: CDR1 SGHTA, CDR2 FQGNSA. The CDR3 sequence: CASSLQTGPETQYF.

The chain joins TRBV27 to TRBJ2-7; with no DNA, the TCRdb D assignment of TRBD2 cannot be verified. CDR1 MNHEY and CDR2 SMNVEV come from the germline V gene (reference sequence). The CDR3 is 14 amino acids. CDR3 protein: CASSRTSGSYEQYF.

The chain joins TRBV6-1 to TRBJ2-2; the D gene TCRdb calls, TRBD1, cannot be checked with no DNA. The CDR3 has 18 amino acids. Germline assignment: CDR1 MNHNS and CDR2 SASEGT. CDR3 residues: CASSGLGIGGLGTGELFF.

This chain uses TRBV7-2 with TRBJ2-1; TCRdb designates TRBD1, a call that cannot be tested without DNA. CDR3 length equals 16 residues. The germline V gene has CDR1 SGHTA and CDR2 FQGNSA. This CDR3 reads CASSLPPGQYYNEQFF. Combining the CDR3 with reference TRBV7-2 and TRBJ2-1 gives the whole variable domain GAGVSQSPSNKVTEKGKDVELRCDPISGHTALYWYRQSLGQGLEFLIYFQGNSAPDKSGLPSDRFSAERTGGSVSTLTIQRTQQEDSAVYLCASSLPPGQYYNEQFFGPGTRLTVL.

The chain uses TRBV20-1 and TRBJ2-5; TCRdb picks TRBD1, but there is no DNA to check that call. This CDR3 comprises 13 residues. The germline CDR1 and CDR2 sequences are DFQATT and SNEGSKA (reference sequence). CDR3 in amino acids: CSATAPQGETQYF.

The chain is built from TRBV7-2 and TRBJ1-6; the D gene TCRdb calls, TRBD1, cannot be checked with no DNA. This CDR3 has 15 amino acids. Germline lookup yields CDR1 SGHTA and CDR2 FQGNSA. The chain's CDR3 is CASSFIGPGQSPLHF.

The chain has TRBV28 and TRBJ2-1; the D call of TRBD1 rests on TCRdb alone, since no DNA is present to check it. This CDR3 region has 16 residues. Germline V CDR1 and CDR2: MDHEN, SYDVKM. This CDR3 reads CASSFRSRSSYNEQFF.

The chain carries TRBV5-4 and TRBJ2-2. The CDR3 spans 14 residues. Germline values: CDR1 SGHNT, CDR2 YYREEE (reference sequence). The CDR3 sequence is CASSLFPMTGELFF.

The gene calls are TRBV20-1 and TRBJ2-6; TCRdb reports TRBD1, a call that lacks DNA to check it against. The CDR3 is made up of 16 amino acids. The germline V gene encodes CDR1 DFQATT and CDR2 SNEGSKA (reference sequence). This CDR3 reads CSAPKGAYPGANVLTF.

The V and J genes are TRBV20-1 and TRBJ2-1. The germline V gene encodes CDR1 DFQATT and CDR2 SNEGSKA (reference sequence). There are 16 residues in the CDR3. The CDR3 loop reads CSARDSIRSNSNEQFF.

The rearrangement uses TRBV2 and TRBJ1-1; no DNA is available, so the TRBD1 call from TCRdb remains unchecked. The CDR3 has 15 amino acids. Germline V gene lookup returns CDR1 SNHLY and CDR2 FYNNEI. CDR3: CASSPLLTGRAEAFF.

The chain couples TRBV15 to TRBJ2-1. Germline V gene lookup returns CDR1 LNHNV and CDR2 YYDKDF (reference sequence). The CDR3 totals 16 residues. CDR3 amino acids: CATSSSAGGPYNEQFF.

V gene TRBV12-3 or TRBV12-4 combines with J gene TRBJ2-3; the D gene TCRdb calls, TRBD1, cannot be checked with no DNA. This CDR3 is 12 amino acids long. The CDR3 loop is CASSFEGATQYF.

The CDR3 region is CASSLSQLNTEAFF. The chain has TRBV7-3 and TRBJ1-1. The CDR3 has 14 residues. Germline CDR1 and CDR2: SGHTA and FQGTGA.